This TCR beta chain was found in a study of beta chain features in type 1 diabetes. Note on this clone: Its antigen is still unknown.

Expressed TCRB transcripts got sequenced, as all isolated RNA was reverse transcribed. Sequencing used immunoSEQ multiplex PCR; TCRdb keeps in-frame clones, though not all of them. The sample has 250,000 to 300,000 clones, 24% seen once. The study's findings and limits: Possibly, sequencing cDNA over-represented cells that had high TCR expression levels. Lower insertion and higher deletion counts appeared at VDJ junctions in type 1 diabetes patients. Moderate but significant shortening of TCRB CDR3s was recorded in all four CD4+ subsets from Type 1 diabetes patients. Shorter templates might be favored by PCR, and equally so in patients and in controls.

Per germline, CDR1 KGHSH and CDR2 LQKENI. V was trimmed by 6 bases and J by 8 bases, leaving 14 bases between them. CDR3 length: 13 amino acids. The sequenced sample was naive CD4+ T cells from blood. This clonotype originated in a woman in her thirties with type 1 diabetes. This chain connects TRBV18 to TRBJ2-1; possible D gene TRBD2, 6 bases. The CDR3 coding sequence is TGTGCCAGCTCCCCAGGAGGGATCGATGAGCAGTTCTTC. This sequence encodes CASSPGGIDEQFF. The full variable domain, in which reference TRBV18 and TRBJ2-1 provide the parts outside the CDR3, is NAGVMQNPRHLVRRRGQEARLRCSPMKGHSHVYWYRQLPEEGLKFMVYLQKENIIDESGMPKERFSAEFPKEGPSILRIQQVVRGDSAAYFCASSPGGIDEQFFGPGTRLTVL.